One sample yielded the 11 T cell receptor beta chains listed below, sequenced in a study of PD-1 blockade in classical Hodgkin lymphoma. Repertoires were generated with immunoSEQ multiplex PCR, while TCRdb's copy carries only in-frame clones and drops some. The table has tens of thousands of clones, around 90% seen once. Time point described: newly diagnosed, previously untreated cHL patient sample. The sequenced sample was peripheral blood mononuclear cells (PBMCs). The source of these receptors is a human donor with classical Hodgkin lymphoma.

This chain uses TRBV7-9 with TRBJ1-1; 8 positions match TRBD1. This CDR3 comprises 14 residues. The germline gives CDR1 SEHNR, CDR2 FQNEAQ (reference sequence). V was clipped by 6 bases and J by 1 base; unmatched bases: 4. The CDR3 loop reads CASSFDRGNTEAFF. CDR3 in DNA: TGTGCCAGCAGTTTCGACAGGGGGAACACTGAAGCTTTCTTT.

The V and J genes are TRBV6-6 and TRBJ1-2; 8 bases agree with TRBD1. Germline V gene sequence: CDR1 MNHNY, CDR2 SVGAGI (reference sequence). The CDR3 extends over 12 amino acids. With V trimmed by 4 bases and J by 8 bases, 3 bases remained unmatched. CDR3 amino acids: CASSSRGQGYTF. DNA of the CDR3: TGTGCCAGCAGTTCCAGGGGGCAGGGCTACACCTTC.

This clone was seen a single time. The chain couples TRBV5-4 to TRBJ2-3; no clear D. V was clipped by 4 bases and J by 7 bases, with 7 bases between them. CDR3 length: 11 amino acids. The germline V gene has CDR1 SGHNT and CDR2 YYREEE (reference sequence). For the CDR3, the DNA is TGTGCCAGCAGCCCCGGAAATACGCAGTATTTT. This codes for CASSPGNTQYF.

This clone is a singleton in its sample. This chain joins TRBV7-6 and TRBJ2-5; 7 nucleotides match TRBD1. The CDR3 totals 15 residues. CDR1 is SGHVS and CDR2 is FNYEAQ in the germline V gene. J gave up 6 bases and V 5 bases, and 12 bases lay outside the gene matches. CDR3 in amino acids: CASSPTRGREQTQYF. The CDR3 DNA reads TGTGCCAGCAGCCCAACGAGGGGGCGAGAACAGACCCAGTACTTC.

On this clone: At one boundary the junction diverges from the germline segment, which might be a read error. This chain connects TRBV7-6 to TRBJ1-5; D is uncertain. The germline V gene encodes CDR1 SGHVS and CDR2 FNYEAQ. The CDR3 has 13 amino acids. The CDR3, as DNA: TGTGCCAGCAGCCCCGGAGGACCGGTAACGGCTGTTTTT. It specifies CASSPGGPVTAVF.

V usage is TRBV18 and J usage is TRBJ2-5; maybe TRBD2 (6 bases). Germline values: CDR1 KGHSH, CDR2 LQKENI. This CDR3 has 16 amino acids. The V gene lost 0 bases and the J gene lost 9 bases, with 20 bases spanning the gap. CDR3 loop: CASSPPGLSSGAPQYF. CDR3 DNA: TGTGCCAGCTCACCACCGGGACTCTCCTCGGGTGCGCCCCAGTACTTC.

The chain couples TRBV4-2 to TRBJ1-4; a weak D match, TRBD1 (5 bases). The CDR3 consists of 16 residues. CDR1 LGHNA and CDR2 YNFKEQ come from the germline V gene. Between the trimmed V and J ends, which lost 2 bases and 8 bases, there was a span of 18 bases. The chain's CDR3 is CASSQQATVGREKLFF. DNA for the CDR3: TGTGCCAGCAGCCAACAAGCGACAGTAGGGCGGGAAAAACTGTTTTTT.

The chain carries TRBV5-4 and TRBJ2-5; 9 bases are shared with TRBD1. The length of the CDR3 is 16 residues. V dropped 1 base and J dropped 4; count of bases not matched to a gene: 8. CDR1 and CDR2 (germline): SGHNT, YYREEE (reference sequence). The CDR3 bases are TGTGCCAGCAGCTTGACAGGGGGCGCGAACGGAGAGACCCAGTACTTC. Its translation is CASSLTGGANGETQYF.

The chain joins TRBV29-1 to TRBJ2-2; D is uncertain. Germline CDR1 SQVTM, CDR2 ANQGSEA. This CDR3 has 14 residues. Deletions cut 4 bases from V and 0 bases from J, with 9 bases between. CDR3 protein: CSVGADTNTGELFF. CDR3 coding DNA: TGCAGCGTTGGGGCAGACACGAACACCGGGGAGCTGTTTTTT.

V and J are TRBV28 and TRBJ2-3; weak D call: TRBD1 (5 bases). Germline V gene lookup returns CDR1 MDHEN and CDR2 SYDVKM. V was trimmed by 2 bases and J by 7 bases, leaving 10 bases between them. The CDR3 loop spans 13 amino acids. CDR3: CASSLGAPNTQYF. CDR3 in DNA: TGTGCCAGCAGTTTAGGGGCCCCCAATACGCAGTATTTT.

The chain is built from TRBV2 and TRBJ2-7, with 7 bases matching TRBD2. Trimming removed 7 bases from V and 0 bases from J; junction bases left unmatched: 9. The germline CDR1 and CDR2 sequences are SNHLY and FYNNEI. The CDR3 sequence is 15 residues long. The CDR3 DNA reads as TGTGCCAGCACCGCACTAGCGCAAAGCTCCTACGAGCAGTACTTC. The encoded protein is CASTALAQSSYEQYF.